A single T cell receptor beta chain is shown here with its context. Because this beta chain is a stray read in a library intended to capture alpha chains, its abundance should not be given much weight. This sample is drawn from a study of spatial heterogeneity in lung cancer. At the level of the study: More beta-chain than alpha-chain sequences were consistently detected.

As to time point: sample taken at primary tumor resection. Whole RNA, isolated from tumor, nontumor lung or frozen PBMC, was sequenced without prior sorting. Samples came from 65 to 75 TRACERx patients with untreated early-stage lung cancer. CDR1 and CDR2 (germline): SGHAT, FQNNGV. V was clipped by 5 bases and J by 5 bases, with 16 bases between them. CDR3 length: 15 amino acids. TCRdb reprocessed the 5' RACE reads with MiXCR, giving one entry per CDR3 protein. The sample lists 4,000 to 6,000 distinct CDR3 sequences, roughly 18% occurring once. This clonotype originated in a male donor with early-stage non-small cell lung cancer. The gene calls are TRBV11-2 and TRBJ2-1; possibly TRBD2 for D (6 bases). The input for sequencing was normal lung tissue next to the tumor, taken at surgery. The CDR3 DNA reads TGTGCCAGCAGCCCTCGGACTAACCTAAACAATGAGCAGTTCTTC. Protein: CASSPRTNLNNEQFF.